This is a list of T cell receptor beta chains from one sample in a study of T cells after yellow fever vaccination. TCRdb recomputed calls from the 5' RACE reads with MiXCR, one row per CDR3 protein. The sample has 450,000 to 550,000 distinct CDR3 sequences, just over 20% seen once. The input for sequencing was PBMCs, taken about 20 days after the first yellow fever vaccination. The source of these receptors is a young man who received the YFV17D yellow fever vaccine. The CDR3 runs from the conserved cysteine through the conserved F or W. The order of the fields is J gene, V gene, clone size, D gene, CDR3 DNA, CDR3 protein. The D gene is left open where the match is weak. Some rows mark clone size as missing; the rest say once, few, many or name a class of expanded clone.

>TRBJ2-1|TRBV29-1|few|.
TGCAGCGTTGTTAACAGGGTTCCTGAGCAGTTCTTC
CSVVNRVPEQFF
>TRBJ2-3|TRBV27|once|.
TGTGCCAGCAGTTCGTACTGGGGGACAGATACGCAGTATTTT
CASSSYWGTDTQYF
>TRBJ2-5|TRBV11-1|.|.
TGTGCCAGCAGCCCGGAGGGAAGGGAGACCCAGTACTTC
CASSPEGRETQYF
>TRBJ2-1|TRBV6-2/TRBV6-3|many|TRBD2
TGTGCCAGCAGGGGTGGACTAGCGGGGGTACCCCTCTACAATGAGCAGTTCTTC
CASRGGLAGVPLYNEQFF
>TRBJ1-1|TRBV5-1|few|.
TGCGCCAGCAGCTCCGGCTACTCCTTATCCACTGAAGCTTTCTTT
CASSSGYSLSTEAFF
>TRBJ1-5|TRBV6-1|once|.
TGTGCCAGCGGTCCGTTCATCGGGCGAGGGCAGCCCCAGCATTTT
CASGPFIGRGQPQHF
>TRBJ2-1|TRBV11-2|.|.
TGTGCCAGCAGCTTAAACTCAAATGAGCAGTTCTTC
CASSLNSNEQFF
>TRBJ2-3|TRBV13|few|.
TGTGCCAGCAGCTTCCCAGGGGCTTCTAGCACAGATACGCAGTATTTT
CASSFPGASSTDTQYF
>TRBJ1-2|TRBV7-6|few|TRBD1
TGTGCCAGCAGCTTGAGCGACAGGGCGGGCTATGGCTACACCTTC
CASSLSDRAGYGYTF
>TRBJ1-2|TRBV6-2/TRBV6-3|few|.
TGTGCCAGCAGTTACTTAGCAGGGCTCGATGGCTACACCTTC
CASSYLAGLDGYTF
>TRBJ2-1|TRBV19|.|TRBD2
TGTGCCAGTAGTATAGTTGATAGCGGGGGCGTCTACAATGAGCAGTTCTTC
CASSIVDSGGVYNEQFF
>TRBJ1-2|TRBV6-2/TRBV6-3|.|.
TGTGCCAGCAGTTCCCATGAAAACTATGGCTACACCTTC
CASSSHENYGYTF
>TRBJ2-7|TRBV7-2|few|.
TGTGCCAGCAGCTTACCGGTGGACTACGAGCAGTACTTC
CASSLPVDYEQYF
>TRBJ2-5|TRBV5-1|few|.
TGCGCCAGCAGCGCGGGGACTGCCAGGGAGACCCAGTACTTC
CASSAGTARETQYF
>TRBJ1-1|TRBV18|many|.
TGTGCCAGCTCACCACCGATTTCAGGCGTAGGAGATTTCTTT
CASSPPISGVGDFF
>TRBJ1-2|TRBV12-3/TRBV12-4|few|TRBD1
TGTGCCAGCACCCCGGGGGGACAGGGCCGTGGCTACACCTTC
CASTPGGQGRGYTF
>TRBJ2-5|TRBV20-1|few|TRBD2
TGCAGTGCTACCCGACTAGCGGGGGAGGAGGAGACCCAGTACTTC
CSATRLAGEEETQYF
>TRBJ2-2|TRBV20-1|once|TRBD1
TGCAGTGCCACTGGGACAGGCCTTGCGAACACCGGGGAGCTGTTTTTT
CSATGTGLANTGELFF
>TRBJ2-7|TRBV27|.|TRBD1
TGTGCCAGCAGTCCGCACAGGGGTTCCTACGAGCAGTACTTC
CASSPHRGSYEQYF
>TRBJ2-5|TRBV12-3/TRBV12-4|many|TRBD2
TGTGCCAGCAGTTTGATGAGCGGGGGCCAAGAGACCCAGTACTTC
CASSLMSGGQETQYF
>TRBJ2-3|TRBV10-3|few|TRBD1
TGTGCCATCAGAGACAGGGTAGCTAGCACAGATACGCAGTATTTT
CAIRDRVASTDTQYF
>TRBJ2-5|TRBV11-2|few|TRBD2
TGTGCCAGCAGCACCAACCTTATAGCGGGGAGGTACCAAGAGACCCAGTACTTC
CASSTNLIAGRYQETQYF
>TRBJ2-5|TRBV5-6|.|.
TGTGCCAGCAGCTTTGGCGAGGAAGAGACCCAGTACTTC
CASSFGEEETQYF
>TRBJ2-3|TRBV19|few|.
TGTGCCAGTAGGCCCCGGGACCACAGAACAGATACGCAGTATTTT
CASRPRDHRTDTQYF
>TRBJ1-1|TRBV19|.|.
TGTGCCAGTACTCCCCTAGGGGGGACTGAAGCTTTCTTT
CASTPLGGTEAFF
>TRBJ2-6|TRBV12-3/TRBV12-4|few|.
TGTGCCAGCAGTTTGGACGGGAACTCTGGGGCCAACGTCCTGACTTTC
CASSLDGNSGANVLTF
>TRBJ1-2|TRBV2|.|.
TGTGCCAGCACAGCATCTAACTATGGCTACACCTTC
CASTASNYGYTF
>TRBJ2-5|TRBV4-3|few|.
TGCGCCAGCAGCCAGATGTTATTAGTGAGAGAGACCCAGTACTTC
CASSQMLLVRETQYF
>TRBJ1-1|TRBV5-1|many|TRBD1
TGCGCCAGCAGCTTGGGGGCCTGGAGGGGGCTGAGCACTGAAGCTTTCTTT
CASSLGAWRGLSTEAFF
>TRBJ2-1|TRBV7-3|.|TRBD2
TGTGCCAGCAGCTTCCCCAAAGGCGGGCGGGGGGTAGGTGAGCAGTTCTTC
CASSFPKGGRGVGEQFF
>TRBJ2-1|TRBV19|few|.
TGTGCCAGTACCCTCTGGCCCAACAATGAGCAGTTCTTC
CASTLWPNNEQFF
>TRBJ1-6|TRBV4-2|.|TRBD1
TGTGCCAGCAGCCAAGATCTAGCAGGGGGTATGGCACCCCTCCACTTT
CASSQDLAGGMAPLHF
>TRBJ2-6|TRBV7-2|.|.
TGTGCCAGCAGCTTACAGATCGCCGGGGCCAACGTCCTGACTTTC
CASSLQIAGANVLTF
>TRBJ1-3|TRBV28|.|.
TGTGCCAGCACCAAGTCTGGAAACACCATATATTTT
CASTKSGNTIYF
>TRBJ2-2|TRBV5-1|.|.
TGCGCCAGCAGCTTGGCGGTCAGCAGGGACACCGGGGAGCTGTTTTTT
CASSLAVSRDTGELFF
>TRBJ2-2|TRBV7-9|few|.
TGTGCCAGCAGCTTTGGGGCGGGGTACGTCACCGGGGAGCTGTTTTTT
CASSFGAGYVTGELFF
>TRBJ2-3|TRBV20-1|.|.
TGCAGTGCTAGAGGGGTGGGACTTGTGAACCTAGATACGCAGTATTTT
CSARGVGLVNLDTQYF
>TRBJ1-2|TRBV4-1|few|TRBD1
TGCGCCAGCAGCCCCGGGACAGGGTCTATCGATGGCTACACCTTC
CASSPGTGSIDGYTF
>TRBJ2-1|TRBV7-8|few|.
TGTGCCAGCAGCCCAGACCGTCAGGAGATCTCCTACAATGAGCAGTTCTTC
CASSPDRQEISYNEQFF
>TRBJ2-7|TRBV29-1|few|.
TGCAGCGTTGAAGCGGCGATGTTAGGAGAGCAGTACTTC
CSVEAAMLGEQYF